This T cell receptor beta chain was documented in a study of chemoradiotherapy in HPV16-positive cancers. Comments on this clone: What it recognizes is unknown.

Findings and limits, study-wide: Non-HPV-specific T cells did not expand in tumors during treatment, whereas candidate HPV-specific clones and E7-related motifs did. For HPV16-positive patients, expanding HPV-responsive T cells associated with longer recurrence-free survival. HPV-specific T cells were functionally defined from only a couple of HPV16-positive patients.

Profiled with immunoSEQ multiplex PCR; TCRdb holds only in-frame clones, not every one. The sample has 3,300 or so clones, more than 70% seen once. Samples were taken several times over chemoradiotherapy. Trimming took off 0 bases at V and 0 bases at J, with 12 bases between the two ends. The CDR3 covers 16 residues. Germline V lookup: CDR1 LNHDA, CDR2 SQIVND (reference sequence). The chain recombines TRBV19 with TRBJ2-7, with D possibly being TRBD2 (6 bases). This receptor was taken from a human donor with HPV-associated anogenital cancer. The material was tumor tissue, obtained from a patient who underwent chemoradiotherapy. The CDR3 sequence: CASSIDRRGFSYEQYF. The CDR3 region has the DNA TGTGCCAGTAGTATAGATCGGCGGGGCTTCTCCTACGAGCAGTACTTC.